This T cell receptor (beta chain) came from a study of blood T cell repertoires in COVID-19. Study context: PBMCs, B-cell-depleted T cells, or T cells were the source of the cDNA or gDNA that made up the material.

Data came from immunoSEQ multiplex PCR; TCRdb stores just in-frame clones and leaves some out. The sample records over 100,000 clones, around 88% being singletons. Trimming cost V 6 bases and J 4 bases, with 12 bases left between them. CDR1 is MNHEY and CDR2 is SVGAGI in the germline V gene. The CDR3 has 13 residues. Sequencing was carried out using peripheral blood. The chain combines TRBV6-5 with TRBJ1-1, with D perhaps TRBD1 (6 bases). The origin of this receptor is a man aged 50 to 59 with acute or convalescent COVID-19. Here the CDR3 reads CASRKQGSTEAFF. Written as DNA, the CDR3 is TGTGCCAGCAGAAAACAGGGATCCACTGAAGCTTTCTTT.